Listed below are T cell receptor beta chains from one sample, sequenced in a study of T cell changes during pregnancy in multiple sclerosis. Measured with immunoSEQ multiplex PCR; TCRdb has only the in-frame clones, and not every one. The table lists around 70,000 clones, 80% to 95% of them singletons. The sequencing used peripheral blood, collected in the first trimester of pregnancy. These receptors all stem from a female donor in good health, enrolled as a control in a pregnancy study. CDR3s include the opening cysteine and the closing phenylalanine or tryptophan. Each record gives: CDR3 length, J gene, V gene, D gene, clone size, CDR3 protein. A D gene is named only where the DNA matches it firmly. The size entry is marked missing in some rows and otherwise reads once, few, many or a size class.

13 TRBJ1-2 TRBV10-3 TRBD1 NA CAISESGTDGYTF
13 TRBJ1-1 TRBV19 NA few CASSATMNTEAFF
18 TRBJ1-5 TRBV4-1 TRBD1 NA CASSQEQYRGLSNQPQHF
13 TRBJ2-7 TRBV30 TRBD1 NA CAWSTTGLGEQYF
15 TRBJ2-1 TRBV5-1 NA NA CASTADGGPYNEQFF
19 TRBJ2-5 TRBV5-1 NA NA CASSLARKQGWFEEGTQYF
15 TRBJ1-2 TRBV7-8 TRBD1 NA CASSLAGQGTFGYTF
16 TRBJ2-1 TRBV4-1 TRBD2 NA CASSQEGLAFGNEQFF
14 TRBJ1-1 TRBV28 NA NA CASSLGGSYTEAFF
13 TRBJ1-1 TRBV7-2 NA NA CASRDRQITEAFF
13 TRBJ2-5 TRBV10-3 NA NA CASGGQRQETQYF
17 TRBJ2-1 TRBV2 TRBD2 NA CASSLGGLALPGNEQFF
14 TRBJ2-2 TRBV11-2 NA few CASSLAGVTGELFF
16 TRBJ2-5 TRBV15 TRBD1 NA CATSGDRGSRGETQYF
18 TRBJ2-1 TRBV4-1 TRBD2 NA CASSQVSDLAGPGNEQFF
16 TRBJ2-7 TRBV5-1 NA NA CASSLVPQKTTYEQYF
15 TRBJ2-7 TRBV5-1 NA NA CASSLDPGESYEQYF
16 TRBJ2-3 TRBV5-4 TRBD2 NA CASSLAGGRGADTQYF
16 TRBJ2-3 TRBV4-2 TRBD2 NA CASSLTSGMGADTQYF
15 TRBJ1-4 TRBV4-1 TRBD1 NA CASSQGLQGGEKLFF
15 TRBJ2-3 TRBV5-5 NA NA CASSLQSRGTDTQYF
15 TRBJ2-7 TRBV15 TRBD1 NA CATSSGIGDSYEQYF
15 TRBJ2-1 TRBV27 NA NA CASSLRAGIPNEQFF